The following is a T cell receptor beta chain sequence with its context. This entry belongs to a study of blood T cell repertoires in COVID-19. For the study at large: Spain, Italy and the United States supplied samples that represented acute and convalescent COVID-19. Sample material is recorded as cDNA or gDNA derived from T cells, B-cell-depleted T cells, or PBMCs.

V lost 3 bases and J 3 bases, leaving 14 bases between the germline ends. CDR3 size: 16 residues. Germline CDR1 reads MNHEY; CDR2 reads SVGEGT. In the original processing: Reference gene primer amplification gave nucleated cell count estimates. TCRdb keeps only in-frame clones here, not all; method: immunoSEQ multiplex PCR. V, J and clone size were drawn from that table, and D and trimming were deduced from the DNA. In the table there are about 150,000 clones, about 79% of which are singletons. The chain has TRBV6-2 or TRBV6-3 and TRBJ1-4; D is possibly TRBD1 (5 bases). Sequencing was done on a sample of peripheral blood. This TCR was recovered from a woman between 50 and 59 years old with acute or convalescent COVID-19. For the CDR3, the DNA is TGTGCCAGCAGTTATCTCCAGGGAACTTCTAATGAAAAACTGTTTTTT. It encodes CASSYLQGTSNEKLFF.